This passage covers 16 T cell receptor beta chains from one sample sequenced in a study of CD8 T cells in ankylosing spondylitis. TCRdb re-called the 5' RACE reads through MiXCR, storing one row per CDR3 protein. The sample has 250,000 to 300,000 distinct CDR3 sequences, approximately 20% seen once. Sequenced sample: blood, either unsorted or a sorted T cell fraction (not recorded which). Receptor source: a male donor with ankylosing spondylitis or in good health (not recorded which).

The chain joins TRBV7-2 to TRBJ2-1; 7 nucleotides align to TRBD1. CDR1 is SGHTA, CDR2 FQGNSA, per germline. The J segment lost 8 bases and the V segment lost 3 bases, leaving 4 bases of the junction unmatched. The CDR3 totals 13 residues. The CDR3 region has the DNA TGTGCCAGCAGCTTCGACAGGGCCGATGAGCAGTTCTTC. Protein sequence: CASSFDRADEQFF.

This clonotype showed up just a few times. V is TRBV5-8 and J is TRBJ2-7; D gene ambiguous. In germline, CDR1 is SGHTS, CDR2 YDEGEE. With 2 bases removed from V and 1 base from J, the gap between germline ends came to 10 bases. The CDR3 totals 14 residues. For the CDR3, the DNA is TGTGCCAGCAGCTTCTGGGCTGGATCCTACGAGCAGTACGTC. It encodes CASSFWAGSYEQYV.

The CDR3: CASSVGSRVNEQFF. CDR3 in DNA: TGTGCCAGCAGCGTAGGTTCTAGGGTCAATGAGCAGTTCTTC. The chain links TRBV12-3 or TRBV12-4 to TRBJ2-1; no definite D call. There are 14 residues in the CDR3. Trimming removed 6 bases at V and 6 bases at J, with 15 bases between.

This clonotype came up a few times. V gene TRBV2 combines with J gene TRBJ2-1, with no clear D. With 3 bases removed from V and 3 bases from J, the gap between germline ends came to 9 bases. The length of the CDR3 is 14 residues. Germline values: CDR1 SNHLY, CDR2 FYNNEI. CDR3 sequence reads: CASSEKVDYNEQFF. CDR3 bases: TGTGCCAGCAGTGAGAAGGTGGACTACAATGAGCAGTTCTTC.

The chain couples TRBV5-1 to TRBJ2-6, with a possible D match to TRBD1 (6 bases). The germline CDR1 and CDR2 sequences are SGHRS and YFSETQ. This CDR3 comprises 17 residues. V was cut by 4 bases and J by 0 bases, with 14 bases left in between. The CDR3 reads CASSTGFSPSGANVLTF. The CDR3 DNA follows: TGCGCCAGCAGCACAGGGTTCTCCCCCTCTGGGGCCAACGTCCTGACTTTC. Filled out from reference TRBV5-1 and TRBJ2-6, the complete variable domain reads KAGVTQTPRYLIKTRGQQVTLSCSPISGHRSVSWYQQTPGQGLQFLFEYFSETQRNKGNFPGRFSGRQFSNSRSEMNVSTLELGDSALYLCASSTGFSPSGANVLTFGAGSRLTVL.

This clonotype has only a few counts. For the CDR3, the DNA is TGTGCCAGCAGCCAAGGACAGGGTTGGGTAGATACGCAGTATTTT. Amino acids: CASSQGQGWVDTQYF. V gene TRBV14 combines with J gene TRBJ2-3, with 7 nucleotides matching TRBD1. The junction had 6 bases not matched to a gene; V was cut back by 1 base and J by 5 bases. Germline loops: CDR1 SGHDN, CDR2 FVKESK. The CDR3 length is 15 residues.

In this sample, this clonotype turned up a few times. The chain links TRBV10-1 to TRBJ1-1, with D uncertain. Germline CDR1 and CDR2: WNHNN and SYGVQD (reference sequence). The length of the CDR3 is 13 residues. V lost 2 bases to trimming and J lost 6 bases, with 10 bases between them. Here the CDR3 DNA reads TGCGCCAGCAGTGAGAGGGTGTCGGCTGAAGCTTTCTTT. Encoded protein: CASSERVSAEAFF.

This clonotype has a handful of counts. The chain combines TRBV20-1 with TRBJ2-1, with 12 positions matching TRBD2. Germline V gene data show CDR1 as DFQATT and CDR2 as SNEGSKA (reference sequence). J lost 9 bases, V lost 6 bases, and 6 bases had no gene match. There are 13 residues in the CDR3. The CDR3, as DNA: TGCAGTGCAATCCGGACTAGCGGGGTTGAGCAGTTCTTC. Protein: CSAIRTSGVEQFF.

This clonotype was picked up many times. The V call is TRBV6-1, the J call TRBJ1-4, with 8 bases that match TRBD1. Germline CDR1 reads MNHNS; CDR2 reads SASEGT. V lost 10 bases and J lost 0; bases outside the gene matches: 4. This CDR3 comprises 14 residues. The CDR3 sequence: CATRTGSTNEKLFF. The CDR3 bases are TGTGCCACAAGGACAGGGTCAACTAATGAAAAACTGTTTTTT.

This clonotype has a handful of counts. V usage is TRBV29-1 and J usage is TRBJ2-1; D is ambiguous. V was trimmed by 5 bases and J by 4 bases, leaving 21 bases between them. The CDR3 runs 16 residues. From germline, CDR1 is SQVTM and CDR2 ANQGSEA. CDR3 sequence: CSVPFWKGPSYNEQFF. The CDR3 coding sequence is TGCAGCGTTCCCTTCTGGAAGGGTCCCTCATACAATGAGCAGTTCTTC.

This chain links TRBV5-1 with TRBJ2-3, with D possibly being TRBD1 or TRBD2 (5 bases each). V lost 0 bases and J lost 0, with 11 bases in between. Germline CDR1 and CDR2: SGHRS and YFSETQ. The CDR3 covers 16 residues. CDR3 DNA: TGCGCCAGCAGCTTGGTATCCGGGGCTAGCACAGATACGCAGTATTTT. Translated: CASSLVSGASTDTQYF. Looking up the rest from reference TRBV5-1 and TRBJ2-3 gives the full variable domain: KAGVTQTPRYLIKTRGQQVTLSCSPISGHRSVSWYQQTPGQGLQFLFEYFSETQRNKGNFPGRFSGRQFSNSRSEMNVSTLELGDSALYLCASSLVSGASTDTQYFGPGTRLTVL.

The chain carries TRBV29-1 and TRBJ1-2; possible D gene TRBD1, 5 bases. Looked up from germline, CDR1 is SQVTM and CDR2 is ANQGSEA. This CDR3 spans 14 amino acids. Trimming took 6 bases from V and 5 from J, leaving 19 bases between them. The DNA for the CDR3 is TGCAGCGTGGTTCCAAGGGGTATCCGTTATGGCTACACCTTC. Its translation: CSVVPRGIRYGYTF.

The rearrangement links TRBV20-1 to TRBJ1-5, with D perhaps TRBD1 (5 bases). Trimming shortened V by 6 bases and J by 5 bases, and 20 bases separated the two germline ends. The CDR3 contains 15 residues. Germline V CDR1 and CDR2: DFQATT, SNEGSKA (reference sequence). The CDR3 bases are TGCAGTGCCGCCGGGACGACCGATAGATATCAGCCCCAGCATTTT. It codes for CSAAGTTDRYQPQHF.

This rearrangement joins TRBV12-3 or TRBV12-4 to TRBJ2-2; D gene ambiguous. This CDR3 comprises 15 residues. V was cut by 5 bases and J by 3 bases, with 13 bases left in between. CDR3 in amino acids: CASSRQTGHTGELFF. The CDR3 DNA reads TGTGCCAGCAGTCGCCAGACGGGTCACACCGGGGAGCTGTTTTTT.

Details on this clonotype: A much larger clone lies one base from this, so it may be a read error. The chain is built from TRBV7-2 and TRBJ1-6; 10 nucleotides match TRBD1. CDR3 length: 14 residues. V lost 5 bases and J lost 8; bases outside the gene matches: 3. Germline CDR1 is SGHTA and CDR2 is FQGNSA. CDR3 amino acids: CASSPGTGDSPLHF. The CDR3 DNA follows: TGTGCCAGCAGCCCCGGGACAGGGGATTCACCCCTCCACTTT. Using reference TRBV7-2 and TRBJ1-6 for the parts outside the CDR3, the full variable domain is GAGVSQSPSNKVTEKGKDVELRCDPISGHTALYWYRQSLGQGLEFLIYFQGNSAPDKSGLPSDRFSAERTGGSVSTLTIQRTQQEDSAVYLCASSPGTGDSPLHFGNGTRLTVT.

A few counts support this clonotype. The CDR3 here is CATSDAPGAEQFF. The CDR3 bases are TGTGCCACCAGTGATGCCCCAGGGGCTGAGCAGTTCTTC. This chain links TRBV24-1 with TRBJ2-1, with D possibly TRBD1 on 6 matching bases. V was shortened by 3 bases and J by 9 bases, with 11 bases between the two germline ends. Per germline, CDR1 KGHDR and CDR2 SFDVKD. The CDR3 extends over 13 amino acids.